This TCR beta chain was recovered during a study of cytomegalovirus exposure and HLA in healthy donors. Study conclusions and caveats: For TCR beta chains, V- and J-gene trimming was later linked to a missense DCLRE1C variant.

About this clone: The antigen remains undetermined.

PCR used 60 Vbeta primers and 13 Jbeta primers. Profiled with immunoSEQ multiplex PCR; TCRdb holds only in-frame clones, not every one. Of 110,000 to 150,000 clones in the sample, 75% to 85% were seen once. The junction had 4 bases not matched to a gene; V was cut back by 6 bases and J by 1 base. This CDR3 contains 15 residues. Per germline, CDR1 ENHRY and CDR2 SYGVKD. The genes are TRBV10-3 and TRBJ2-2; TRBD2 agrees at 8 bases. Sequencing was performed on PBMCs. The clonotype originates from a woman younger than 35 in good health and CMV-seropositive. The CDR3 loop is CAIRPGLENTGELFF. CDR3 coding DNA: TGTGCCATCAGACCGGGACTAGAGAACACCGGGGAGCTGTTTTTT.